This T cell receptor beta chain originates from a study of CD8+ T cells in alopecia areata. The V end lost 0 bases, the J end lost 3 bases, and 8 bases lay between the germline ends. The CDR3 is 14 residues long. Germline values: CDR1 MNHEY, CDR2 SVGAGI. Treatment of the sample: oral pan-JAK inhibitor, 5-10 mg twice daily. In each case, RNA was isolated and then reverse transcribed into cDNA as the sequencing template. The repertoire was sequenced with immunoSEQ multiplex PCR; TCRdb's copy has only in-frame clones and lacks some. Found here are 180,000 or so clones, about 53% of them singletons; the top ten hold 9.5% to 14%.

Sequencing was performed on CD8+ T cells sorted from blood, taken at week 24, from a patient treated with tofacitinib. This clonotype was sampled from a human donor with alopecia areata. J is TRBJ1-1 and V is TRBV6-5; D is undetermined. The CDR3 DNA is TGTGCCAGCAGTTACTCGCCGGGCTACACTGAAGCTTTCTTT. This gives the protein CASSYSPGYTEAFF.